This TCR beta chain was identified in a study of T cells in tuberculosis (dated by TCRdb to 2017 to 2018). Broadly, across the study: In the study, CD1B tetramers and high-throughput TCR immunosequencing were combined to characterize T cells specific for the mycobacterial lipid antigen glucose monomycolate (GMM).

Turning to this clone: Per-base qualities were not stored, and no clone one base away is much larger.

Study-wide findings and limitations: T cells binding the CD1B-GMM tetramer with low affinity may have been missed by the stringent sort gate.

PBMC were thawed, rested overnight, stained with a GMM-loaded CD1B tetramer, a Live/Dead dye and anti-CD3, and then sorted on a FACS Aria II. The CD1B tetramers were loaded with C32 glucose monomycolate that had been purified from Rhodococcus equi. Before cryopreservation, the PBMC later used for tetramer sorting had been depleted of CD14-expressing monocytes as part of a separate study. From each donor, 85,000 to 100,000 tetramer-negative cells were also sorted and analyzed side by side with the tetramer-positive cells. GMM-loaded CD1B tetramers were used to sort antigen-specific T cells from several healthy South African adults. The CDR3 starts with the cysteine, ends with the phenylalanine, and has 14 residues. Solely the CDR3 DNA is kept, with 42 bases framed from the first base. The trim is 0 bases for V and 8 bases for J, with a gap of 11 bases between the germline ends. The germline V gene specifies MNHEY as CDR1 and SVGAGI as CDR2.

Because TCR-alpha and TCR-beta chains were sequenced unpaired, no chain pairing information was available. The immunoSEQ multiplex PCR assay was used to generate TCR libraries, with TCR-beta and/or TCR-alpha/delta assays applied to each sample. The Illumina high-throughput platform was used to sequence the amplified TCR libraries. The authors' pipeline ran thus. Clustering and dimensionality reduction relied on pairwise TCRdist distances among GMM-specific receptors from T cells that were either sorted ex vivo or expanded in vitro. Sequence motifs, defined by gene usage and CDR3 content, were tested for enrichment in tetramer-positive compared with tetramer-negative populations. The source is immuneACCESS, and TCRdb retained only in-frame sequences with V and J called. Part of the clones is not carried over; for the studies checked, unresolved V genes explain less than half of this, and the remainder is unexplained. V, J and clone size are taken as reported in that table, and D and trimming were inferred from the DNA itself. This sample lists about 88,000 clones; under 95% were detected once. The ten largest clones add up to under 2.5% of the sample.

This receptor was taken from an adult woman with latent tuberculosis. The rearranged chain carries TRBV6-5 and TRBJ1-3; the D gene remains uncertain. The sequenced material came from CD1b-GMM tetramer-negative cells sorted from PBMCs. The cell subset or site label, read with the paper, signifies: T cells not binding CD1B-GMM tetramer, sorted from same donor. CDR3 reads: CASSYSFKSDTIYF. The sequenced DNA is TGTGCCAGCAGTTACTCGTTTAAGAGTGACACCATATATTTT.